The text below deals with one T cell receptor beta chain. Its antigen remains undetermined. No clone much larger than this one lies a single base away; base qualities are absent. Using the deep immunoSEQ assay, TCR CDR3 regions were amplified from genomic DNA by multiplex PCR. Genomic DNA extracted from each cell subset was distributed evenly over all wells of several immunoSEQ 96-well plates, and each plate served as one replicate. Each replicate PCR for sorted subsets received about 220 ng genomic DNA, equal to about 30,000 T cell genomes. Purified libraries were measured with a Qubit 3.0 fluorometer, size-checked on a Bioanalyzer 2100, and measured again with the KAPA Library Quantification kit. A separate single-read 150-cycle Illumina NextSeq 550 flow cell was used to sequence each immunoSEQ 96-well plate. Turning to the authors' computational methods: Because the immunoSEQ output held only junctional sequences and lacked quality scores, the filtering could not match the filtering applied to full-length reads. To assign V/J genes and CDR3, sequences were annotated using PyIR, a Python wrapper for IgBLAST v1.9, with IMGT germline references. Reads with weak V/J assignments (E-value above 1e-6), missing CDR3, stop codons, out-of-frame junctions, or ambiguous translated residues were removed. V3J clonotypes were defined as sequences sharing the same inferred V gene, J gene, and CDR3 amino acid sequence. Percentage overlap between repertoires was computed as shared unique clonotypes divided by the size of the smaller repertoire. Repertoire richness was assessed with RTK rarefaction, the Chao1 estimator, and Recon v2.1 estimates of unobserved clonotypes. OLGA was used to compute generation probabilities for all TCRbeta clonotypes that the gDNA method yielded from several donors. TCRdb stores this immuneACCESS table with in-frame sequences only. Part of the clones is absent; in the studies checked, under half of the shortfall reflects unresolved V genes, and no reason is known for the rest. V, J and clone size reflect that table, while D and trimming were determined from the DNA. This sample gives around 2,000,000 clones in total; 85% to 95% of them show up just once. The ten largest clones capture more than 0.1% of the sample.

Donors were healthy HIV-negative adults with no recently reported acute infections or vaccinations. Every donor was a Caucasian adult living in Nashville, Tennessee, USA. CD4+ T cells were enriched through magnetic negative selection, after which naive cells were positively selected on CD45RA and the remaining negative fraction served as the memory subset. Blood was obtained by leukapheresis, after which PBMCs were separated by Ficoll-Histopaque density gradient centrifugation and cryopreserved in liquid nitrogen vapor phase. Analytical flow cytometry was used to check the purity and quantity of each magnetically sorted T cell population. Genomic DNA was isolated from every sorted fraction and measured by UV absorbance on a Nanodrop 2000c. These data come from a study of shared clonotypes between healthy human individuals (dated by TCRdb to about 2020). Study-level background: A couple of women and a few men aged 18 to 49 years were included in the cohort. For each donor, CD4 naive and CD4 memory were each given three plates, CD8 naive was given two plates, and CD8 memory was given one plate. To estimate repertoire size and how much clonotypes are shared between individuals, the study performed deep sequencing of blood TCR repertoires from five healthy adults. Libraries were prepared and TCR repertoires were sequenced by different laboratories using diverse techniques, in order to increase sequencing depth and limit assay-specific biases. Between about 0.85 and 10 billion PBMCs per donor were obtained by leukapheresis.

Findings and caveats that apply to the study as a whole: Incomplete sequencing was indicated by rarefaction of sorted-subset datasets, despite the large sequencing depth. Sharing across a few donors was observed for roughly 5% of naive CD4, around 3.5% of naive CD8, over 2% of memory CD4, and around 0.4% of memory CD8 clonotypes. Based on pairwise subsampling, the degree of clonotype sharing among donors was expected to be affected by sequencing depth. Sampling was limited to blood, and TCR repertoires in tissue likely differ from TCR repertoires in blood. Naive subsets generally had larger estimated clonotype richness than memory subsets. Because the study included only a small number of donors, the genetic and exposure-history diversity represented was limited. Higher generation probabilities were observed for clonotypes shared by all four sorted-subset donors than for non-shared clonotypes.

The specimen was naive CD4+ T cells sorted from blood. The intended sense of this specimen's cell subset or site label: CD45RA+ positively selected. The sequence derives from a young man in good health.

At the DNA level, the sequence is TGTGCCAGTAGTCCGAGTAGGGGTATTAGCAATCAGCCCCAGCATTTT. The encoded protein is CASSPSRGISNQPQHF. Recombination linked TRBV19 to TRBJ1-5; perhaps TRBD1 is the D gene, with 5 bases matching. Based on the germline V gene (reference sequence), the CDR1 and CDR2 sequences are LNHDA and SQIVND. Cut back by 5 bases and 0 bases, the V and J ends lie 14 bases apart. The CDR3 covers 16 residues, taking in both the cysteine and the phenylalanine. Only CDR3 DNA is held: 48 bases, read in frame from base 1.